Listed below are T cell receptor beta chains from one sample, sequenced in a study of beta chain features in type 1 diabetes. Clones were read by immunoSEQ multiplex PCR, and TCRdb kept only the in-frame ones, dropping some. In the table there are 200,000 to 250,000 clones, around 9.6% of which are singletons. Sequencing was done on a sample of naive CD4+ T cells from blood. Receptor source: a woman between 18 and 29 years old in good health. Both conserved end residues are part of each CDR3. D genes are given only for firm matches. A row's size may be missing; if present it is once, few, many or a size class.

cdr3_nt cdr3_aa v_call clone_size j_call d_call
TGTGCCAGTAGTACGACCCCATTAACAGGGGGCGTCATGAACACTGAAGCTTTCTTT CASSTTPLTGGVMNTEAFF TRBV19 few TRBJ1-1 TRBD1
TGTGCCAGCAGCACCCGGACAGATTACTCTGACTATGGCTACACCTTC CASSTRTDYSDYGYTF TRBV11-2 - TRBJ1-2 -
TGCGCCAGCAGCTCCCAGACTCAACTGGAGGAGCAGTTCTTC CASSSQTQLEEQFF TRBV5-1 few TRBJ2-1 -
TGTGCCAGCAGCCCTAGAGGCAGGGCCTTCTCTGGGGCCAACGTCCTGACTTTC CASSPRGRAFSGANVLTF TRBV7-9 - TRBJ2-6 -
TGCAGCGTTGGTCGGCGGCAAACCGAGACCCAGTACTTC CSVGRRQTETQYF TRBV29-1 many TRBJ2-5 -
TGTGCCAGCAGTCCCCTAACCTACGAGCAGTACTTC CASSPLTYEQYF TRBV28 few TRBJ2-7 -
TGTGCCATCAGTGAGTTACTAAGGTCGGGTGAGCAGTTCTTC CAISELLRSGEQFF TRBV10-3 few TRBJ2-1 -
TGTGCCAGTAGTATCGGGGGAGGTGGAGAGACCCAGTACTTC CASSIGGGGETQYF TRBV19 - TRBJ2-5 -
TGTGCCAGCAGCGGTGACAGGGGTTCGACCCAGTACTTC CASSGDRGSTQYF TRBV2 - TRBJ2-5 TRBD1
TGTGCCAGCAGTGGGGCTAGCTATTACAATGAGGTGCAGTTCTTC CASSGASYYNEVQFF TRBV6-1 few TRBJ2-1 -
TGTGCCAGCAGTGATAGGCAGGGTTACACTGAAGCTTTCTTT CASSDRQGYTEAFF TRBV2 - TRBJ1-1 -
TGTGCCAGTAGACCGTCGGGGACTCAGAACACCGGGGAGCTGTTTTTT CASRPSGTQNTGELFF TRBV19 - TRBJ2-2 -
TGTGCCAGCAGTAGGACAGGGCGACCTGGGGCCAACGTCCTGACTTTC CASSRTGRPGANVLTF TRBV6-4 - TRBJ2-6 TRBD1
TGCGCCAGCAGCCAAGAAGACTTGAGAGGGACCCAGTACTTC CASSQEDLRGTQYF TRBV4-1 - TRBJ2-5 -
TGTGCCAGCAGCTTAGAACTAGCGGGGGGACTAGCCAAAAACATTCAGTACTTC CASSLELAGGLAKNIQYF TRBV7-9 - TRBJ2-4 TRBD2
TGTGCCAGCAGCTTAAGCCAGGGGAGCACAGATACGCAGTATTTT CASSLSQGSTDTQYF TRBV11-2 few TRBJ2-3 -
TGTGCCAGCAGCCAAGGGGACAGGCCGAACACTGAAGCTTTCTTT CASSQGDRPNTEAFF TRBV5-4 - TRBJ1-1 TRBD1
TGTGCCAGCAGCTCGGGACTAGTTCAGTTCTTC CASSSGLVQFF TRBV5-4 few TRBJ2-1 TRBD2
TGTGCCAGCAGTGACGTCGGGCGGGCCTCCTACGAGCAGTACTTC CASSDVGRASYEQYF TRBV6-6 - TRBJ2-7 -
TGTGCCAGCAGCTTGGGATCTCCCGGACAGGGGGGGTACGAGCAGTACTTC CASSLGSPGQGGYEQYF TRBV5-4 - TRBJ2-7 TRBD1
TGTGCCAGCAGCGTAGCAGGGACAGGATATGGCTACACCTTC CASSVAGTGYGYTF TRBV9 - TRBJ1-2 TRBD1
TGTGCCAGCTCACTTCGGACAGTAGGTTCTGCAGATGAGCAGTTCTTC CASSLRTVGSADEQFF TRBV18 - TRBJ2-1 -
TGTGCCAGCTCACCGGGACAGGTGAACACTGAAGCTTTCTTT CASSPGQVNTEAFF TRBV18 few TRBJ1-1 TRBD1
TGTGCCAGCAGCCAGGCCGGAAACACCATATATTTT CASSQAGNTIYF TRBV7-8 few TRBJ1-3 -
TGTGCCAGCAGCTCCCAGTTCTCAGGAGAAGCTTTCTTT CASSSQFSGEAFF TRBV7-9 - TRBJ1-1 -
TGTGCCAGCAGCCTGCGGACTAGCCCAAGCTCCTACAATGAGCAGTTCTTC CASSLRTSPSSYNEQFF TRBV7-9 - TRBJ2-1 TRBD2
TGCGCCAGCAGCTCCTCGAGACTAGCGGTTTACAATGAGCAGTTCTTC CASSSSRLAVYNEQFF TRBV5-1 few TRBJ2-1 TRBD2
TGTGCCAGCAGTCCACGCACATTCTCCTACGAGCAGTACTTC CASSPRTFSYEQYF TRBV6-1 - TRBJ2-7 -
TGTGCCAGCAGTTCGGCGGCCAAAAGCGCAGGGAATGGCTACACCTTC CASSSAAKSAGNGYTF TRBV6-5 - TRBJ1-2 -
TGTGCCAGCAAGACGGACAGGGCAGTCGAGCAGTACTTC CASKTDRAVEQYF TRBV2 - TRBJ2-7 TRBD1
TGTGCCAGCAGCCAAGGTGGACAGACCTATGGCTACACCTTC CASSQGGQTYGYTF TRBV14 - TRBJ1-2 -
TGTGCCAGCAGCTTAGGGACTGGTCGGGATACGCAGTATTTT CASSLGTGRDTQYF TRBV11-1 few TRBJ2-3 -
TGCAGCGTTGAGGTAGGGACAGCCTCCTACGAGCAGTACTTC CSVEVGTASYEQYF TRBV29-1 many TRBJ2-7 TRBD1
TGTGCCAGCAGTCCACTAGCGGGAGAGTCACATGAGCAGTTCTTC CASSPLAGESHEQFF TRBV27 - TRBJ2-1 TRBD2
TGTGCCAGCAGCCAAACCTACGGACAGGGGGCGGGAGGCTACACCTTC CASSQTYGQGAGGYTF TRBV5-4 - TRBJ1-2 TRBD1
TGTGCCAGCAGCCAAGTTTCGGGGGGCTCGAACAATGAGCAGTTCTTC CASSQVSGGSNNEQFF TRBV4-2 few TRBJ2-1 -
TGTGCCAGCAGTCCAGGGGGCGCCCCGTTCTATGGCTACACCTTC CASSPGGAPFYGYTF TRBV5-5 few TRBJ1-2 TRBD1
TGTGCCAGCAGCTTGCTTTCGTCCTACGAGCAGTACTTC CASSLLSSYEQYF TRBV5-6 few TRBJ2-7 -
TGTGCCTGGCAGGGAACAACTGAAGCTTTCTTT CAWQGTTEAFF TRBV30 few TRBJ1-1 -
TGTGCCAGTAGTCCAGGACTGAGCTACAATGAGCAGTTCTTC CASSPGLSYNEQFF TRBV19 - TRBJ2-1 -
TGTGCCAGCAGCTTAAAACAGGGTCGGGATGAGCAGTTCTTC CASSLKQGRDEQFF TRBV7-2 - TRBJ2-1 -
TGTGCCAGCAGGCCGGGACAGGGACTCAAAAGGGACTATGGCTACACCTTC CASRPGQGLKRDYGYTF TRBV7-9 few TRBJ1-2 TRBD1
TGTGCCAGCAGTGAAGCTCGAGGGTTAGAGTCGGGCTACACCTTC CASSEARGLESGYTF TRBV2 - TRBJ1-2 -
TGCGCCAGCAGCACCCAAACGGGGGGGCTTGCAGATACGCAGTATTTT CASSTQTGGLADTQYF TRBV5-1 few TRBJ2-3 TRBD2
TGCAGCGTTGGGGGGCGAGTGGGGACTGAAGCTTTCTTT CSVGGRVGTEAFF TRBV29-1 - TRBJ1-1 -
TGTGCCAGCAGCGTGGGACAGGGGAGCACAGATACGCAGTATTTT CASSVGQGSTDTQYF TRBV7-3 - TRBJ2-3 TRBD1
TGTGCCAGCAGTTTTGTCAGGGTCGGCAGCAATCAGCCCCAGCATTTT CASSFVRVGSNQPQHF TRBV28 few TRBJ1-5 -
TGCGCCAGCAGCCGAGCACTAGCGGGAGGAGGCAACGAGCAGTACTTC CASSRALAGGGNEQYF TRBV4-1 few TRBJ2-7 TRBD2
TGTGCCAGCAGCGCGCGGACAGCTAACTATGGCTACACCTTC CASSARTANYGYTF TRBV7-2 - TRBJ1-2 -
TGTGCCTGGGGTGACAGGAATTCACCCCTCCACTTT CAWGDRNSPLHF TRBV30 few TRBJ1-6 -
TGTGCCAGCAGTGGAGCCTCAGGGATCCCTAATGAAAAACTGTTTTTT CASSGASGIPNEKLFF TRBV25-1 few TRBJ1-4 -